The TCR beta chain under discussion was sequenced for a study of spatial heterogeneity in lung cancer. The time point is: blood at routine non-recurrence follow-up after resection. In each case, whole RNA from tumor, nontumor lung or frozen PBMC was sequenced unsorted. This clonotype was observed many times. This CDR3 spans 15 amino acids. Trimming removed 4 bases from V and 0 bases from J, with 12 bases in between. Germline CDR1 SEHNR, CDR2 FQNEAQ (reference sequence). Each CDR3 protein gets one entry after TCRdb re-called the 5' RACE reads with MiXCR. The sample includes some 35,000 distinct CDR3 sequences, roughly 7.8% of them seen just once.

The TCR sequence derives from a male donor with early-stage non-small cell lung cancer. This chain links TRBV7-9 with TRBJ1-1; D is unclear. Sequenced here: PBMCs, sampled at follow-up. CDR3 nucleotide sequence: TGTGCCAGCAGCTCCCACCGGGAATTGAACACTGAAGCTTTCTTT. Its protein is CASSSHRELNTEAFF.